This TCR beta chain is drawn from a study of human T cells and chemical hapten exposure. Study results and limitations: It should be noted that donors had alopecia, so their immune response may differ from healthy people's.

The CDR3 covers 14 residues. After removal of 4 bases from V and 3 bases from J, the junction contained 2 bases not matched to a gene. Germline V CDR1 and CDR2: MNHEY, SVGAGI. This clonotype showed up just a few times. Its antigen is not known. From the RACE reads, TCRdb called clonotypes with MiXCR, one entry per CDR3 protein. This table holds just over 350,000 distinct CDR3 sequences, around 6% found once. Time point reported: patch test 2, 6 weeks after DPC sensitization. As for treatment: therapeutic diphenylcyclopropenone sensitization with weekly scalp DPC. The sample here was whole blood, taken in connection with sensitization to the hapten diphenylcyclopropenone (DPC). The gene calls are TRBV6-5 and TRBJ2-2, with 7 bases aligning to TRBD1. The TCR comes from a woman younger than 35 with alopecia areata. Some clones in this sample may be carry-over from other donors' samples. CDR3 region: CASSSTGDTGELFF. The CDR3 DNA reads TGTGCCAGCAGTTCAACAGGGGACACCGGGGAGCTGTTTTTT.